One and the same sample provided the 18 T cell receptor beta chains below, sequenced in a study of Graves' ophthalmopathy and Graves' hyperthyroidism. Amplification of TCR beta CDR3 regions used RNA transcripts. The first round was an RT-PCR with HTBI primers, and the second round was a multiplex PCR. TCRdb independently ran MiXCR on the multiplex PCR reads; one entry per CDR3 protein. The sample contains about 550,000 distinct CDR3 sequences, about 40% of which appear only once. Specimen: peripheral blood or thyroid tissue (not recorded which). All receptors derive from an adult man with Graves' hyperthyroidism.

On this clonotype itself: This may be a read error, as it is one base from a much larger clone. The gene calls are TRBV10-3 and TRBJ2-6, with 9 bases that match TRBD2. This CDR3 has 18 residues. Germline CDR1 and CDR2: ENHRY and SYGVKD. The J segment lost 4 bases and the V segment lost 6 bases, leaving 13 bases of the junction unmatched. CDR3 in amino acids: CAISLSGGFGGGANVLTF. For the CDR3, the DNA is TGTGCCATCAGCCTTAGCGGGGGATTCGGAGGAGGGGCCAACGTCCTGACTTTC.

This clonotype was observed many times. The chain combines TRBV6-6 with TRBJ1-1; D possibly corresponds to TRBD1 (5 bases). This CDR3 is built from 14 residues. Trimming removed 5 bases from V and 3 bases from J, with 13 bases in between. Germline V gives CDR1 MNHNY, CDR2 SVGAGI (reference sequence). In nucleotides, the CDR3 is TGTGCCAGCAGTCTCCCAGGGAGCCACACTGAAGCTTTCTTT. Translation: CASSLPGSHTEAFF.

As for this clonotype: A junction end diverges from the germline sequence, so it may reflect a read error. The chain combines TRBV4-1 with TRBJ1-4; perhaps TRBD1 as D (6 bases). The CDR3 length is 18 residues. From germline, CDR1 is MGHRA and CDR2 YSYEKL. The CDR3 loop reads CASSQDIPLGGPNEKLFF. DNA of the CDR3: TGTGCCAGCAGCCAAGATATACCGCTCGGGGGGCCTAATGAAAAACTGTTTTTT.

Points on this clonotype: This sequence may be a read error, since a much larger clone differs from it by one base. This chain joins TRBV12-3 or TRBV12-4 and TRBJ2-5, with 9 positions matching TRBD2. The CDR3 totals 16 residues. The V gene end was trimmed by 4 bases and the J gene end by 7 bases; junction bases not matched to a gene: 13. The CDR3 nucleotides read TGTGCCAGCAGTTCCACAATAGCGGGAGTGGTGGGGACCCAGTACTTC. Encoded protein: CASSSTIAGVVGTQYF.

This chain connects TRBV20-1 to TRBJ1-2, with D possibly matching TRBD1 (5 bases). CDR3 length: 14 residues. Germline CDR1 reads DFQATT; CDR2 reads SNEGSKA (reference sequence). Trimming pared 0 bases from V and 0 bases from J, leaving 8 bases between. CDR3 sequence (DNA): TGCAGTGCTAGAGATGGAGGGGCTAACTATGGCTACACCTTC. Translated, it gives CSARDGGANYGYTF.

A few counts support this clonotype. The CDR3 nucleotides are TGCAGTGCTATAAACAGGGGTAGCTCCTACGAGCAGTACTTC. Amino acids: CSAINRGSSYEQYF. The rearrangement joins TRBV20-1 to TRBJ2-7; 7 positions match TRBD1. Germline-derived CDR1 and CDR2 are DFQATT and SNEGSKA (reference sequence). V trimming: 4 bases; J trimming: 0 bases; junction bases outside the gene matches: 6. The CDR3 has 14 amino acids.

The sample holds many counts of this clonotype. This chain uses TRBV10-3 with TRBJ1-4; possibly TRBD1 for D (6 bases). The CDR3 sequence is 13 residues long. CDR1 and CDR2 from the germline V gene are ENHRY and SYGVKD. V was pared by 7 bases and J by 3 bases, with 9 bases between. The CDR3 nucleotides read TGTGCCATCAAGGCAGGGGCTAATGAAAAACTGTTTTTT. Translation gives CAIKAGANEKLFF.

The V gene is TRBV29-1, the J gene TRBJ1-5; 9 bases match TRBD1. This CDR3 region has 13 residues. Germline CDR1 reads SQVTM; CDR2 reads ANQGSEA. The trim removed 3 bases at V and 7 bases at J, leaving 4 bases unmatched. This chain's CDR3 is CSVEGQGDQPQHF. The CDR3 DNA sequence: TGCAGCGTTGAGGGACAGGGAGACCAGCCCCAGCATTTT.

This chain links TRBV7-2 with TRBJ1-2; D is unclear. The V gene lost 1 base and the J gene lost 8 bases, with 8 bases spanning the gap. The germline CDR1 and CDR2 sequences are SGHTA and FQGNSA. The CDR3 loop spans 12 amino acids. CDR3 sequence: CASSLVFGGYTF. In DNA, the CDR3 is TGTGCCAGCAGCTTAGTTTTCGGGGGCTACACCTTC.

The chain links TRBV29-1 to TRBJ2-7; D is undetermined. V lost 2 bases and J lost 0, with 11 bases in between. Germline V lookup: CDR1 SQVTM, CDR2 ANQGSEA. The CDR3 has 14 amino acids. CDR3 residues: CSVEKGDGSYEQYF. CDR3 coding DNA: TGCAGCGTTGAAAAGGGTGATGGCTCCTACGAGCAGTACTTC.

The V gene is TRBV30, the J gene TRBJ1-1; D unresolved. The CDR3 is 10 residues long. V gave up 4 bases and J gave up 7 bases, with 7 bases separating them. Germline V lookup: CDR1 GTSNPN, CDR2 SVGIG (reference sequence). CDR3: CAWTPNEAFF. CDR3 coding DNA: TGTGCCTGGACCCCAAATGAAGCTTTCTTT.

Concerning this clonotype itself: A junction boundary mismatches the germline segment, possibly from a read error. The genes are TRBV20-1 and TRBJ1-2; no firm D call. Germline values: CDR1 DFQATT, CDR2 SNEGSKA (reference sequence). The CDR3 contains 12 residues. The CDR3 region is CSAQQDMNTEAF. CDR3 DNA sequence: TGCAGTGCTCAGCAAGACATGAACACTGAAGCCTTC.

In this sample, this clonotype turned up once. The CDR3 loop reads CSARVGERVPLHF. Written as DNA, the CDR3 is TGCAGTGCTAGAGTGGGGGAGCGGGTACCCCTCCACTTT. The chain has TRBV20-1 and TRBJ1-6; D is possibly TRBD1 (5 bases). CDR1 is DFQATT and CDR2 is SNEGSKA in the germline V gene (reference sequence). This CDR3 is built from 13 residues. The germline V and J ends were trimmed by 1 base and 12 bases, with 13 bases remaining between them.

About this clonotype: The CDR3 does not end in the conserved phenylalanine or tryptophan, so this is likely a read error. The genes are TRBV3-1 and TRBJ2-7, with TRBD1 as a possible D gene (6 bases). CDR3 length: 12 residues. Germline-derived CDR1 and CDR2 are LGHDT and YNNKEL (reference sequence). Trimming cost V 4 bases and J 4 bases, with 8 bases left between them. The CDR3 loop reads CASSLTGYEQYL. The CDR3 DNA reads TGTGCCAGCAGCCTTACAGGGTACGAGCAGTACCTC.

This clonotype was seen once. The CDR3 DNA reads TGTGCCAGCAGCTTGGACGGACAGGGAGGGGCGGCTGAAGCTTTCTTT. It is translated as CASSLDGQGGAAEAFF. The rearrangement links TRBV7-9 to TRBJ1-1, with TRBD1 matching 8 bases. The CDR3 runs 16 residues. V was pared by 3 bases and J by 6 bases, with 12 bases of the junction left unmatched. The germline CDR1 and CDR2 sequences are SEHNR and FQNEAQ (reference sequence). The entire variable domain, with the rest obtained from reference TRBV7-9 and TRBJ1-1, is as follows: DTGVSQNPRHKITKRGQNVTFRCDPISEHNRLYWYRQTLGQGPEFLTYFQNEAQLEKSRLLSDRFSAERPKGSFSTLEIQRTEQGDSAMYLCASSLDGQGGAAEAFFGQGTRLTVV.

The V call is TRBV28, the J call TRBJ2-5; weak D call: TRBD2 (6 bases). Germline V gives CDR1 MDHEN, CDR2 SYDVKM. Deletions cut 6 bases from V and 6 bases from J, with 17 bases between. There are 14 residues in the CDR3. The CDR3 here is CASRTDYFRQTQYF. In DNA form, the CDR3 reads TGTGCCAGCAGAACGGACTATTTTAGGCAGACCCAGTACTTC.

This clonotype was counted many times. V is TRBV6-6 and J is TRBJ1-1; unclear D gene. V shed 8 bases and J shed 2 bases, with 12 bases lying between them. Germline V gene sequence: CDR1 MNHNY, CDR2 SVGAGI (reference sequence). This CDR3 has 13 amino acids. CDR3 sequence reads: CASLPSPNTEAFF. CDR3 nucleotide sequence: TGTGCCAGCCTTCCTTCCCCTAACACTGAAGCTTTCTTT.

The V gene is TRBV2, the J gene TRBJ1-4, with TRBD1 matching over 9 bases. V lost 4 bases and J lost 15; bases outside the gene matches: 3. The CDR3 loop spans 11 amino acids. From germline, CDR1 is SNHLY and CDR2 FYNNEI. CDR3 amino acids: CASSGTGAVFF. CDR3 coding DNA: TGTGCCAGCAGTGGGACAGGGGCAGTGTTTTTT.